This passage covers 3 T cell receptor beta chains from one sample sequenced in a study of cytomegalovirus exposure and HLA in healthy donors. PCR was performed using 60 Vbeta and 13 Jbeta primers. Only in-frame clones appear in the TCRdb table, and some are missing; sequencing was by immunoSEQ multiplex PCR. The sample shows 90,000 or so clones, roughly 82% of them seen only once. The specimen sequenced was PBMCs. The receptors were gathered from a man aged 30 to 45 in good health and CMV-seropositive.

A remark on this clone: One end of the junction varies from germline; a read error may be responsible. This chain links TRBV15 with TRBJ1-2; D is ambiguous. CDR3 length: 16 amino acids. CDR1 is LNHNV and CDR2 is YYDKDF in the germline V gene (reference sequence). The CDR3 spells CAASRDGTATNYGYTF. Written as DNA, the CDR3 is TGTGCCGCCAGCAGAGATGGTACCGCGACTAACTATGGCTACACCTTC.

This clone was seen only a few times. The chain has TRBV6-5 and TRBJ1-2; tentative D call: TRBD1 (6 bases). V was pared by 5 bases and J by 7 bases, with 20 bases between. Germline CDR1 and CDR2: MNHEY and SVGAGI. CDR3 length: 15 amino acids. Here the CDR3 DNA reads TGTGCCAGCAGTCGACCATCGACAGGAATGTTTGGCTACACCTTC. Amino acid sequence: CASSRPSTGMFGYTF.

The CDR3 sequence: CASSQVVRRQTNYGYTF. Written as DNA, the CDR3 is TGTGCCAGCAGCCAAGTGGTTCGCCGCCAGACTAACTATGGCTACACCTTC. The chain uses TRBV4-2 and TRBJ1-2, with unresolved D. The germline V gene has CDR1 LGHNA and CDR2 YNFKEQ. V was cut by 1 base and J by 0 bases, with 15 bases left in between. The CDR3 has 17 residues.